This passage covers 14 T cell receptor beta chains from one sample sequenced in a study of shared clonotypes between healthy human individuals (dated by TCRdb to between 2020 and 2021). The library was made by the immunoSEQ multiplex PCR assay. TCRdb's version of the immuneACCESS table is confined to in-frame rearrangements and falls short of the full clone set. An unresolved V gene accounts for under half of the shortfall where checked; the remainder is of unknown origin. Recorded for this sample are under 2,500,000 clones; 90% to 96% of them occurred a single time. The ten largest clones capture over 0.1% of the sample. Sequenced sample: naive CD4+ T cells sorted from blood. Explained via the paper, the cell subset or site label denotes: CD45RA+ positively selected. These TCRs come from a man younger than 30 in good health.

This chain joins TRBV10-3 and TRBJ2-3; D is unresolved. The CDR3 is 12 amino acids. Per the germline V gene, CDR1 is ENHRY and CDR2 is SYGVKD. The V end lost 2 bases, the J end lost 9 bases, and 9 bases lay between the germline ends. In DNA form, the CDR3 reads TGTGCCATCAGTGAGGAGCAGATGACGCAGTATTTT. This codes for CAISEEQMTQYF.

The rearrangement uses TRBV6-5 and TRBJ2-7; 9 nucleotides agree with TRBD1. CDR1 and CDR2 (germline): MNHEY, SVGAGI. The CDR3 covers 15 residues. V lost 6 bases to trimming and J lost 4 bases; unmatched junction nucleotides: 10. The CDR3 nucleotides read TGTGCCAGCAGAAGTGGCGGGACAGGGCGATACGAGCAGTACTTC. This gives the protein CASRSGGTGRYEQYF.

This clone was counted once. This chain joins TRBV28 and TRBJ1-2; D is unclear. This CDR3 has 14 amino acids. Germline V gene lookup returns CDR1 MDHEN and CDR2 SYDVKM. Trimming took 6 bases from V and 6 from J, leaving 17 bases between them. The CDR3 DNA reads TGTGCCAGCAGACCGATCAGGACGTATCATGGCTACACCTTC. This codes for CASRPIRTYHGYTF.

V is TRBV7-2 and J is TRBJ2-1; TRBD1 matches 7 bases. This CDR3 has 16 amino acids. Germline lookup yields CDR1 SGHTA and CDR2 FQGNSA. Trimming at V came to 3 bases and at J to 1 base, leaving 6 bases not matched to a gene. The CDR3 loop is CASSFRQGLSYNEQFF. The CDR3, as DNA: TGTGCCAGCAGCTTTCGACAGGGTTTATCCTACAATGAGCAGTTCTTC.

The chain combines TRBV9 with TRBJ1-1; TRBD1 matches 7 bases. Germline V gene lookup returns CDR1 SGDLS and CDR2 YYNGEE. The CDR3 spans 15 residues. J gave up 0 bases and V 4 bases, and 6 bases lay outside the gene matches. CDR3 coding DNA: TGTGCCAGCAGCCCCCAGGGACAGTTGAACACTGAAGCTTTCTTT. This codes for CASSPQGQLNTEAFF.

Regarding this clone: This sample includes further DNA sequences coding for the same CDR3. The chain carries TRBV6-5 and TRBJ1-1; 8 bases line up with TRBD1. The CDR3 spans 14 residues. Trimming at V came to 5 bases and at J to 1 base, leaving 3 bases not matched to a gene. Germline values: CDR1 MNHEY, CDR2 SVGAGI. The CDR3 nucleotides read TGTGCCAGCAGTGGGGACAGGCCGAACACTGAAGCTTTCTTT. Translated: CASSGDRPNTEAFF.

The gene calls are TRBV18 and TRBJ1-1; tentatively, D is TRBD1 (6 bases). The V and J ends lost 10 bases and 2 bases respectively, with 14 bases between them. The germline V gene has CDR1 KGHSH and CDR2 LQKENI. The CDR3 runs 13 residues. The CDR3 nucleotides read TGTGCCACCTCCCCAGGGGCCAACACTGAAGCTTTCTTT. This translates into CATSPGANTEAFF.

J is TRBJ1-6 and V is TRBV6-6, with no clear D. This CDR3 has 14 amino acids. Trimming took off 4 bases at V and 7 bases at J, with 11 bases between the two ends. The V gene's germline CDR1 is MNHNY and CDR2 SVGAGI (reference sequence). The DNA for the CDR3 is TGTGCCAGCAGTTCCCCCCCGGGGAATTCACCCCTCCACTTT. Residues: CASSSPPGNSPLHF.

This clone appeared a few times. The rearrangement links TRBV18 to TRBJ2-5; 7 bases agree with TRBD1. CDR1 and CDR2 from the germline V gene are KGHSH and LQKENI. This CDR3 has 15 amino acids. The J segment lost 4 bases and the V segment lost 2 bases, leaving 7 bases of the junction unmatched. The CDR3 DNA reads as TGTGCCAGCTCACCATCGACAGGGCGATCAGAGACCCAGTACTTC. Translating it yields CASSPSTGRSETQYF.

This chain uses TRBV9 with TRBJ2-1; D is unresolved. The CDR3 is made up of 14 amino acids. Germline V lookup: CDR1 SGDLS, CDR2 YYNGEE. V gave up 0 bases and J gave up 4 bases, with 8 bases separating them. CDR3 in DNA: TGTGCCAGCAGCGTAGTTTCAGTTTACAATGAGCAGTTCTTC. Its protein is CASSVVSVYNEQFF. Complete variable domain (other parts from reference TRBV9 and TRBJ2-1): DSGVTQTPKHLITATGQRVTLRCSPRSGDLSVYWYQQSLDQGLQFLIQYYNGEERAKGNILERFSAQQFPDLHSELNLSSLELGDSALYFCASSVVSVYNEQFFGPGTRLTVL.

The rearrangement joins TRBV2 to TRBJ1-5; TRBD1 matches at 9 bases. Germline V CDR1 and CDR2: SNHLY, FYNNEI. V lost 1 base, J lost 2 bases, and 3 bases stayed unmatched. This CDR3 has 16 amino acids. In DNA form, the CDR3 reads TGTGCCAGCAGTGAAGAAAGGACAGGGGGCAATCAGCCCCAGCATTTT. Translating gives CASSEERTGGNQPQHF. Looking up the rest from reference TRBV2 and TRBJ1-5 gives the full variable domain: EPEVTQTPSHQVTQMGQEVILRCVPISNHLYFYWYRQILGQKVEFLVSFYNNEISEKSEIFDDQFSVERPDGSNFTLKIRSTKLEDSAMYFCASSEERTGGNQPQHFGDGTRLSIL.

The genes are TRBV29-1 and TRBJ2-1, with a weak D call TRBD2 (6 bases). The CDR3 length is 14 residues. CDR1 is SQVTM, CDR2 ANQGSEA, per germline. V lost 4 bases and J 6 bases, leaving 16 bases between the germline ends. The chain's CDR3 is CSVVSGRGINEQFF. The CDR3, as DNA: TGCAGCGTTGTCTCCGGGAGAGGGATCAATGAGCAGTTCTTC.

The genes are TRBV7-6 and TRBJ2-5; TRBD2 matches at 14 bases. J was trimmed by 6 bases and V by 5 bases; bases with no gene match: 8. The V gene's germline CDR1 is SGHVS and CDR2 FNYEAQ. The CDR3 is 16 residues long. The CDR3 nucleotides are TGTGCCAGCAGCCCAGGACTAGCGGGGGGACCGAAGACCCAGTACTTC. Translating gives CASSPGLAGGPKTQYF. Full variable domain (missing parts from reference TRBV7-6 and TRBJ2-5): GAGVSQSPRYKVTKRGQDVALRCDPISGHVSLYWYRQALGQGPEFLTYFNYEAQQDKSGLPNDRFSAERPEGSISTLTIQRTEQRDSAMYRCASSPGLAGGPKTQYFGPGTRLLVL.

The J gene is TRBJ1-3, the V gene TRBV14; no firm D call. V lost 4 bases to trimming and J lost 0 bases, with 4 bases between them. From germline, CDR1 is SGHDN and CDR2 FVKESK. The CDR3 totals 13 residues. CDR3 sequence reads: CASSPPSGNTIYF. The CDR3, as DNA: TGTGCCAGCAGCCCTCCCTCTGGAAACACCATATATTTT.